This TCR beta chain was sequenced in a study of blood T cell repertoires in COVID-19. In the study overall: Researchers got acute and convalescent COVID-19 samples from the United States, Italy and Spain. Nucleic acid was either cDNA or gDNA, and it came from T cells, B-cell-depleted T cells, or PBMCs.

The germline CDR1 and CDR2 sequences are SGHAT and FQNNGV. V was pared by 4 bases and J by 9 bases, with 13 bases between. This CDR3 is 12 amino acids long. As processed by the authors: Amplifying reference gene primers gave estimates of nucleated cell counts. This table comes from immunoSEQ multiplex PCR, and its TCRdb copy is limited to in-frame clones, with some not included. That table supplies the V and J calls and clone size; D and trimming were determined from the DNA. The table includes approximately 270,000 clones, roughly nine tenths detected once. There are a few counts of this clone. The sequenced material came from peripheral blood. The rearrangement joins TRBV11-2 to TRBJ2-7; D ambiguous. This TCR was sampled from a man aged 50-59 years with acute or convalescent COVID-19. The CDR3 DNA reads TGTGCCAGCAGCTACGACCTCGGCGGGCAGTACTTC. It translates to CASSYDLGGQYF.